This entry concerns a single TCR beta chain. This sample was included in a study of T cell responses to AZD1222 COVID-19 vaccine. The method was immunoSEQ multiplex PCR; TCRdb's version includes in-frame clones alone and lacks a portion of them. The sample lists 120,000 or so clones; roughly nine tenths were seen once. The sequence derives from an adult in good health. The sequencing here drew on peripheral blood, taken on day 0 of AZD1222 vaccination.

CDR3 sequence: CASSRRQGTRRNEQFF. Written as DNA, the CDR3 is TGTGCCAGTAGTAGGAGACAGGGTACGCGTCGGAATGAGCAGTTCTTC. This sequence joins TRBV19 and TRBJ2-1, with 7 bases matching TRBD1. V shed 4 bases, J shed 7 bases, and the junction held 13 bases outside the gene matches. The CDR3 is 16 residues long. Germline lookup yields CDR1 LNHDA and CDR2 SQIVND (reference sequence).